The 11 T cell receptor beta chains below all came from one sample that was sequenced in a study of radiation and T cells in renal cell carcinoma. TCRdb's copy holds only in-frame clones and misses some; the assay was immunoSEQ multiplex PCR. In the table there are 150,000 to 200,000 clones, about 87% of which are singletons. Documented time point: blood 4 weeks post-SBRT, at nephrectomy. As for treatment: 15 Gy SBRT to primary tumor, nephrectomy 4 weeks later. Sequenced here: blood, sampled from a patient whose treatment included radiotherapy and nephrectomy. The source of these receptors is a woman aged 45-65 years with renal cell carcinoma.

The V gene is TRBV9, the J gene TRBJ1-4, with a tentative D call TRBD1 (5 bases). The CDR3 covers 13 residues. Germline CDR1 is SGDLS and CDR2 is YYNGEE. Trimming took off 0 bases at V and 5 bases at J, with 5 bases between the two ends. The CDR3 here is CASSVGQNEKLFF. CDR3 in DNA: TGTGCCAGCAGCGTAGGACAGAATGAAAAACTGTTTTTT.

The chain joins TRBV4-3 to TRBJ2-3; D is unclear. Trimming pared 4 bases from V and 1 base from J, leaving 15 bases between. CDR1 LGHNA and CDR2 YSLEER come from the germline V gene. The CDR3 covers 16 residues. CDR3 bases: TGCGCCAGCAGCCCACTCGCTGGCGGCCGCACAGATACGCAGTATTTT. This sequence encodes CASSPLAGGRTDTQYF.

The chain employs TRBV7-9 and TRBJ2-3, with 7 bases aligning to TRBD2. CDR3 size: 15 residues. J gave up 5 bases and V 4 bases, and 9 bases lay outside the gene matches. The V gene's germline CDR1 is SEHNR and CDR2 FQNEAQ (reference sequence). The CDR3 nucleotides read TGTGCCAGCAGCTCCATCTCGGGCGGGGGAGATACGCAGTATTTT. This gives the protein CASSSISGGGDTQYF.

The rearrangement links TRBV19 to TRBJ1-2, with D hard to call. CDR3 size: 15 residues. CDR1 is LNHDA, CDR2 SQIVND, per germline (reference sequence). Between the trimmed V and J ends, which lost 6 bases and 7 bases, there was a span of 21 bases. The CDR3 nucleotides read TGTGCCAGTAGACCGGTGGCAGGAAGTTCAAGTGGCTACACCTTC. Amino acid sequence: CASRPVAGSSSGYTF.

The chain employs TRBV4-3 and TRBJ1-2, with 7 bases lining up with TRBD1. Germline CDR1 LGHNA, CDR2 YSLEER. The ends lost 2 bases at V and 8 bases at J; junction bases unmatched: 11. The CDR3 runs to 15 residues. CDR3 amino acids: CASSQPDRVERGYTF. The CDR3 DNA reads as TGCGCCAGCAGCCAACCCGACAGGGTCGAGAGGGGCTACACCTTC.

The CDR3 reads CASSYTSGEVKETQYF. CDR3 sequence (DNA): TGTGCCAGCAGCTACACTAGCGGGGAGGTAAAAGAGACCCAGTACTTC. This chain connects TRBV7-9 to TRBJ2-5; 10 bases match TRBD2. Losses at the gene ends were 4 bases for V and 3 bases for J; bases not matched to a gene: 8. This CDR3 contains 16 residues. Looked up from germline, CDR1 is SEHNR and CDR2 is FQNEAQ (reference sequence).

The chain is built from TRBV5-1 and TRBJ1-2; TRBD1 agrees at 9 bases. Germline V lookup: CDR1 SGHRS, CDR2 YFSETQ. J gave up 4 bases and V 6 bases, and 7 bases lay outside the gene matches. The CDR3 is 14 residues long. This chain's CDR3 is CASTPGQGTYGYTF. In nucleotides, the CDR3 is TGCGCCAGCACCCCCGGACAGGGGACCTATGGCTACACCTTC.

This sequence joins TRBV6-1 and TRBJ2-2; 7 bases are a match to TRBD1. The germline gives CDR1 MNHNS, CDR2 SASEGT. The ends lost 7 bases at V and 1 base at J; junction bases unmatched: 6. The CDR3 runs to 15 residues. This CDR3 reads CASMWGTVNTGELFF. CDR3 bases: TGTGCCAGCATGTGGGGGACAGTGAACACCGGGGAGCTGTTTTTT.

This chain joins TRBV11-2 and TRBJ2-7; 7 nucleotides align to TRBD2. With 3 bases clipped from V and 2 bases from J, the junction kept 4 bases outside the gene matches. CDR1 and CDR2 from the germline V gene are SGHAT and FQNNGV. CDR3 length: 14 residues. The CDR3 loop is CASSLSGVTYEQYF. The DNA of the CDR3 is TGTGCCAGCAGCTTGAGCGGGGTGACCTACGAGCAGTACTTC.

This chain links TRBV4-2 with TRBJ2-1, with TRBD2 matching 7 bases. Germline V gene sequence: CDR1 LGHNA, CDR2 YNFKEQ. J gave up 10 bases and V 4 bases, and 4 bases lay outside the gene matches. This CDR3 region has 12 residues. The CDR3 loop is CASSPSGVEQFF. The CDR3 region has the DNA TGTGCCAGCAGCCCGAGCGGGGTCGAGCAGTTCTTC.

Details on this clone: Different DNA sequences within this sample yield the same CDR3. V gene TRBV7-2 combines with J gene TRBJ1-2; possibly TRBD1 for D (6 bases). Germline-derived CDR1 and CDR2 are SGHTA and FQGNSA. The CDR3 is made up of 14 amino acids. Trimming removed 1 base at V and 3 bases at J, with 9 bases between. The DNA for the CDR3 is TGTGCCAGCAGCTTAGGGGGGCTGGACTATGGCTACACCTTC. Protein product: CASSLGGLDYGYTF.